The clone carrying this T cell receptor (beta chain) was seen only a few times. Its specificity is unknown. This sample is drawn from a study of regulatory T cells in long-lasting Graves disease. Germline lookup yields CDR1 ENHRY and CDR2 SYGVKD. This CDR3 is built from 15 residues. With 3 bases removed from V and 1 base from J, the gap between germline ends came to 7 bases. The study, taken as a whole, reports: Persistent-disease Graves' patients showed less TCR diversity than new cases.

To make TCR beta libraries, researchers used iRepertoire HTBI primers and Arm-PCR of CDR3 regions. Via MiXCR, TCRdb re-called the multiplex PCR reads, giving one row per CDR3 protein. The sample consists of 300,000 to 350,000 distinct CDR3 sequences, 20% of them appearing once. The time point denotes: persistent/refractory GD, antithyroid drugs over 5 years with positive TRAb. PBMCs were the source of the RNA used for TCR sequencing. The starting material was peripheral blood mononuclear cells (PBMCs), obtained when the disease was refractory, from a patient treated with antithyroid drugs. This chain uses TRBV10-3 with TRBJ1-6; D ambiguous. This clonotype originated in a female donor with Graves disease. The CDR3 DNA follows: TGTGCCATCAGTGACAGAAGTTCCTATAATTCACCCCTCCACTTT. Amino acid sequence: CAISDRSSYNSPLHF.